Below, 7 T cell receptor beta chains from the same sample are listed, as sequenced in a study of cytomegalovirus exposure and HLA in healthy donors. TCRdb's table, derived via immunoSEQ multiplex PCR, lists solely in-frame clones and lacks some. The repertoire holds roughly 150,000 clones, with approximately 84% as singletons. The sequenced sample was PBMCs. These receptors were obtained from a man aged 25-45 years in good health and CMV-seropositive.

This clone was seen just once. J is TRBJ1-1 and V is TRBV7-2; D gene unclear. Germline V gene lookup returns CDR1 SGHTA and CDR2 FQGNSA. This CDR3 is built from 14 residues. The V and J ends lost 8 bases and 1 base respectively, with 14 bases between them. The CDR3 here is CASAWRVSNTEAFF. In DNA form, the CDR3 reads TGTGCCAGCGCATGGCGGGTATCGAACACTGAAGCTTTCTTT. Full variable domain (missing parts from reference TRBV7-2 and TRBJ1-1): GAGVSQSPSNKVTEKGKDVELRCDPISGHTALYWYRQSLGQGLEFLIYFQGNSAPDKSGLPSDRFSAERTGGSVSTLTIQRTQQEDSAVYLCASAWRVSNTEAFFGQGTRLTVV.

V and J are TRBV7-6 and TRBJ2-7; D is possibly TRBD2 (7 bases). Between the trimmed V and J ends, which lost 5 bases and 2 bases, there was a span of 19 bases. CDR1 SGHVS and CDR2 FNYEAQ come from the germline V gene. This CDR3 region has 16 residues. CDR3 nucleotides: TGTGCCAGCAGCCCATATGGGGGGGGCAGACCCTACGAGCAGTACTTC. Translating it yields CASSPYGGGRPYEQYF. Supplemented by reference TRBV7-6 and TRBJ2-7, the full variable domain reads GAGVSQSPRYKVTKRGQDVALRCDPISGHVSLYWYRQALGQGPEFLTYFNYEAQQDKSGLPNDRFSAERPEGSISTLTIQRTEQRDSAMYRCASSPYGGGRPYEQYFGPGTRLTVT.

The rearrangement uses TRBV9 and TRBJ2-5, with 7 nucleotides matching TRBD2. Germline CDR1 SGDLS, CDR2 YYNGEE. This CDR3 is built from 17 residues. With V trimmed by 4 bases and J by 4 bases, 16 bases remained unmatched. The chain's CDR3 is CASSPIGREPSRETQYF. Written as DNA, the CDR3 is TGTGCCAGCAGCCCCATTGGGCGGGAGCCCTCGAGAGAGACCCAGTACTTC.

This clone was picked up one time. This rearrangement joins TRBV10-1 to TRBJ2-7; D call uncertain. The germline V gene has CDR1 WNHNN and CDR2 SYGVQD (reference sequence). Trimming took off 3 bases at V and 1 base at J, with 7 bases between the two ends. The CDR3 runs 13 residues. This CDR3 is CASSDSISYEQYF. The CDR3 nucleotides read TGCGCCAGCAGTGACTCTATTTCCTACGAGCAGTACTTC.

This clone was observed at least ten times. This sequence joins TRBV27 and TRBJ2-7, with a possible D match to TRBD2 (6 bases). V was trimmed by 3 bases and J by 3 bases, leaving 9 bases between them. CDR3 length equals 13 residues. The germline CDR1 and CDR2 sequences are MNHEY and SMNVEV (reference sequence). The CDR3 is CASSFGSRYEQYF. The CDR3 DNA sequence: TGTGCCAGCAGTTTCGGGAGTCGCTACGAGCAGTACTTC.

This chain joins TRBV5-1 and TRBJ2-3, with 9 bases fitting TRBD2. V lost 4 bases, J lost 0 bases, and 12 bases stayed unmatched. Germline assignment: CDR1 SGHRS and CDR2 YFSETQ. This CDR3 has 18 residues. The CDR3 DNA follows: TGCGCCAGCAGCGACCCCCCCCTCGGGACTAGCAGCACAGATACGCAGTATTTT. Protein: CASSDPPLGTSSTDTQYF.

This clone was recorded a few times. The rearrangement joins TRBV6-4 to TRBJ2-1; 9 positions agree with TRBD2. The CDR3 has 15 amino acids. After removal of 6 bases from V and 7 bases from J, the junction contained 10 bases not matched to a gene. Looked up from germline, CDR1 is MRHNA and CDR2 is SNTAGT. The CDR3 loop is CASRTRAGGGNEQFF. The CDR3, as DNA: TGTGCCAGCAGGACGAGAGCGGGGGGCGGGAATGAGCAGTTCTTC.